The 30 T cell receptor beta chains listed next were all sequenced from one sample in a study of shared clonotypes between healthy human individuals. Data came from immunoSEQ multiplex PCR; TCRdb stores just in-frame clones and leaves some out. The repertoire includes some 2.1 million clones, less than 95% of them detected once, and approximately 1.2% sits in the top ten. Cells designated naive CD8 were CD45RO-negative and were positively selected for CCR7, with terminally differentiated effector memory CD45RA+ cells excluded. The sample comprised naive CD8+ T cells sorted from blood. The receptor source for this set is a young man in good health.

This clone was detected many times. This sample includes further DNA sequences coding for the same CDR3. V is TRBV30 and J is TRBJ2-6; D is undetermined. The germline gives CDR1 GTSNPN, CDR2 SVGIG (reference sequence). Trimming pared 3 bases from V and 0 bases from J, leaving 3 bases between. This CDR3 is built from 13 residues. CDR3 amino acids: CAWRTSGANVLTF. The CDR3 coding sequence is TGTGCCTGGAGGACCTCTGGGGCCAACGTCCTGACTTTC.

The gene calls are TRBV5-1 and TRBJ2-7; TRBD2 aligns across 7 bases. Per the germline V gene, CDR1 is SGHRS and CDR2 is YFSETQ. V lost 6 bases to trimming and J lost 7 bases; unmatched junction nucleotides: 10. CDR3 length equals 13 residues. CDR3: CASIGGLDGEQYF. The CDR3 DNA follows: TGCGCCAGCATTGGAGGACTAGATGGGGAGCAGTACTTC.

This clone was seen just once. The chain is built from TRBV2 and TRBJ2-3; 12 bases agree with TRBD2. CDR1 and CDR2 from the germline V gene are SNHLY and FYNNEI. The CDR3 runs to 15 residues. The J segment lost 4 bases and the V segment lost 4 bases, leaving 3 bases of the junction unmatched. This CDR3 is CASSAASGRADTQYF. The CDR3 DNA reads as TGTGCCAGCAGTGCTGCTAGCGGGAGGGCAGATACGCAGTATTTT. Full variable domain (missing parts from reference TRBV2 and TRBJ2-3): EPEVTQTPSHQVTQMGQEVILRCVPISNHLYFYWYRQILGQKVEFLVSFYNNEISEKSEIFDDQFSVERPDGSNFTLKIRSTKLEDSAMYFCASSAASGRADTQYFGPGTRLTVL.

A word on this clone: Additional DNA sequences in this sample encode the identical CDR3. J is TRBJ1-2 and V is TRBV5-1; 7 bases line up with TRBD1. CDR1 and CDR2 (germline): SGHRS, YFSETQ. V shed 0 bases, J shed 5 bases, and the junction held 4 bases outside the gene matches. The CDR3 sequence is 14 residues long. The CDR3 loop is CASSLAPGGYGYTF. CDR3 sequence (DNA): TGCGCCAGCAGCTTGGCCCCAGGGGGATATGGCTACACCTTC. The full variable domain, rest sourced from reference TRBV5-1 and TRBJ1-2, is KAGVTQTPRYLIKTRGQQVTLSCSPISGHRSVSWYQQTPGQGLQFLFEYFSETQRNKGNFPGRFSGRQFSNSRSEMNVSTLELGDSALYLCASSLAPGGYGYTFGSGTRLTVV.

The chain links TRBV14 to TRBJ2-2; possibly TRBD1 for D (5 bases). The germline V gene encodes CDR1 SGHDN and CDR2 FVKESK. The CDR3 is made up of 19 amino acids. With 2 bases removed from V and 0 bases from J, the gap between germline ends came to 19 bases. The CDR3 DNA follows: TGTGCCAGCAGCCAACTCCCGACAGTAACATTGACGAACACCGGGGAGCTGTTTTTT. It translates to CASSQLPTVTLTNTGELFF.

This chain joins TRBV13 and TRBJ2-7, with D possibly being TRBD1 or TRBD2 (6 bases each). Germline-derived CDR1 and CDR2 are PRHDT and FYEKMQ (reference sequence). The V end lost 2 bases, the J end lost 3 bases, and 14 bases lay between the germline ends. The CDR3 consists of 15 residues. CDR3 in amino acids: CASSLTGGTGYEQYF. Written as DNA, the CDR3 is TGTGCCAGCAGCTTAACCGGGGGCACAGGCTACGAGCAGTACTTC.

The V gene is TRBV19, the J gene TRBJ2-7, with 9 bases that match TRBD1. V trimming: 5 bases; J trimming: 3 bases; junction bases outside the gene matches: 5. Germline CDR1 LNHDA, CDR2 SQIVND (reference sequence). This CDR3 has 14 residues. CDR3 DNA sequence: TGTGCCAGTAGTGATGAGGACAGGGGCTACGAGCAGTACTTC. It specifies CASSDEDRGYEQYF.

This chain links TRBV5-4 with TRBJ2-1, with a tentative D call TRBD2 (6 bases). Germline V gives CDR1 SGHNT, CDR2 YYREEE (reference sequence). This CDR3 comprises 16 residues. V was pared by 0 bases and J by 4 bases, with 14 bases between. The CDR3 spells CASSLAPGAGYNEQFF. DNA of the CDR3: TGTGCCAGCAGCTTGGCCCCGGGCGCGGGATACAATGAGCAGTTCTTC.

V gene TRBV5-1 combines with J gene TRBJ1-5; 11 bases are a match to TRBD1. Germline V gene data show CDR1 as SGHRS and CDR2 as YFSETQ. The CDR3 sequence is 17 residues long. The ends lost 1 base at V and 7 bases at J; junction bases unmatched: 10. CDR3 in DNA: TGCGCCAGCAGCTTGTACCCGGGACAGGGGGTGGGACAGCCCCAGCATTTT. This translates into CASSLYPGQGVGQPQHF.

J is TRBJ1-3 and V is TRBV7-6; TRBD1 matches at 9 bases. The CDR3 is made up of 13 amino acids. CDR1 SGHVS and CDR2 FNYEAQ come from the germline V gene. V gave up 5 bases and J gave up 8 bases; unmatched junction bases: 4. This CDR3 is CASSLDRGDTIYF. DNA of the CDR3: TGTGCCAGCAGCCTGGACAGGGGAGACACCATATATTTT.

This chain uses TRBV7-9 with TRBJ2-7; possible D gene TRBD1, 6 bases. Per germline, CDR1 SEHNR and CDR2 FQNEAQ (reference sequence). V was cut by 5 bases and J by 2 bases, with 16 bases left in between. The CDR3 has 15 residues. The CDR3 here is CASSLTGTKTYEQYF. For the CDR3, the DNA is TGTGCCAGCAGCCTGACCGGGACAAAGACCTACGAGCAGTACTTC.

The chain carries TRBV6-1 and TRBJ2-7, with 8 bases that match TRBD1. In germline, CDR1 is MNHNS, CDR2 SASEGT. The CDR3 totals 16 residues. Unmatched junction bases numbered 9, after V lost 4 bases and J lost 1 base. The CDR3 sequence: CASSVSTGERSYEQYF. The CDR3 region has the DNA TGTGCCAGCAGTGTTTCGACAGGGGAGCGGTCCTACGAGCAGTACTTC.

The chain joins TRBV6-5 to TRBJ1-6, with D tentatively TRBD1 (5 bases). The CDR3 contains 14 residues. Germline CDR1 MNHEY, CDR2 SVGAGI. V dropped 2 bases and J dropped 5 bases, with 7 bases sitting between them. CDR3 coding DNA: TGTGCCAGCAGTTACGCGACAGATAATTCACCCCTCCACTTT. Protein product: CASSYATDNSPLHF.

CDR3 DNA sequence: TGTGCCAGCAGTTACTCGGGGGCGGCGGAAGGCCTACTGGGCAATCAGCCCCAGCATTTT. This encodes CASSYSGAAEGLLGNQPQHF. This chain joins TRBV6-7 and TRBJ1-5; the D gene is possibly TRBD1 (6 bases). TRBV6-7 is an open reading frame, and its role is uncertain. The CDR3 sequence is 20 residues long. Deletions cut 0 bases from V and 2 bases from J, with 23 bases between.

The chain combines TRBV6-6 with TRBJ2-7; tentatively, D is TRBD2 (7 bases). Germline CDR1 reads MNHNY; CDR2 reads SVGAGI (reference sequence). This CDR3 is built from 15 residues. The V and J ends lost 5 bases and 3 bases respectively, with 17 bases between them. The CDR3 protein is CASSPEGEGFYEQYF. The CDR3 DNA reads as TGTGCCAGCAGTCCCGAGGGGGAGGGTTTCTACGAGCAGTACTTC.

The rearrangement joins TRBV30 to TRBJ2-3; unclear D gene. The ends were cut back, 0 bases at V and 2 bases at J, with 15 bases in the middle. The CDR3 consists of 16 residues. Per germline, CDR1 GTSNPN and CDR2 SVGIG (reference sequence). Here the CDR3 reads CAWSVLRTYNTDTQYF. CDR3 coding DNA: TGTGCCTGGAGTGTACTACGAACCTATAACACAGATACGCAGTATTTT. The entire variable domain, with the rest obtained from reference TRBV30 and TRBJ2-3, is as follows: SQTIHQWPATLVQPVGSPLSLECTVEGTSNPNLYWYRQAAGRGLQLLFYSVGIGQISSEVPQNLSASRPQDRQFILSSKKLLLSDSGFYLCAWSVLRTYNTDTQYFGPGTRLTVL.

Here the CDR3 DNA reads TGTGCCAGCAGCTTGGATTGGAGGGAAGTTGGAAACACCATATATTTT. It yields the protein CASSLDWREVGNTIYF. This chain links TRBV5-6 with TRBJ1-3; no definite D call. Germline V lookup: CDR1 SGHDT, CDR2 YYEEEE. The V and J ends lost 0 bases and 3 bases respectively, with 13 bases between them. The CDR3 consists of 16 residues.

J is TRBJ2-7 and V is TRBV6-5; D is undetermined. The CDR3 length is 15 residues. In germline, CDR1 is MNHEY, CDR2 SVGAGI. V lost 0 bases to trimming and J lost 0 bases, with 9 bases between them. The CDR3 region is CASSYSNGDSYEQYF. The CDR3 region has the DNA TGTGCCAGCAGTTACTCGAACGGAGACTCCTACGAGCAGTACTTC.

This clone was detected once. The rearrangement joins TRBV2 to TRBJ2-1; 7 positions agree with TRBD2. Germline loops: CDR1 SNHLY, CDR2 FYNNEI. The trim removed 7 bases at V and 9 bases at J, leaving 9 bases unmatched. There are 13 residues in the CDR3. The CDR3 reads CASKSGITREQFF. CDR3 DNA sequence: TGTGCCAGCAAAAGCGGGATAACCCGTGAGCAGTTCTTC.

V gene TRBV11-2 combines with J gene TRBJ1-3, with 10 bases matching TRBD1. With 5 bases clipped from V and 4 bases from J, the junction kept 5 bases outside the gene matches. Germline values: CDR1 SGHAT, CDR2 FQNNGV. The CDR3 runs 15 residues. The CDR3 here is CASSEDRGSGNTIYF. CDR3 DNA sequence: TGTGCCAGCAGCGAGGACAGGGGGTCGGGAAACACCATATATTTT.

V gene TRBV27 combines with J gene TRBJ2-7; 7 bases are a match to TRBD1. After removal of 4 bases from V and 3 bases from J, the junction contained 12 bases not matched to a gene. CDR3 length: 16 amino acids. Germline-derived CDR1 and CDR2 are MNHEY and SMNVEV (reference sequence). The CDR3 loop reads CASSSLTGVKGYEQYF. Written as DNA, the CDR3 is TGTGCCAGCAGTTCCCTCACAGGGGTTAAAGGCTACGAGCAGTACTTC.

The chain employs TRBV11-2 and TRBJ2-7; 7 bases align to TRBD2. CDR3 length: 12 amino acids. The germline CDR1 and CDR2 sequences are SGHAT and FQNNGV. V was pared by 6 bases and J by 10 bases, with 9 bases of the junction left unmatched. CDR3 loop: CASRRGEGNQYF. DNA of the CDR3: TGTGCCAGCAGACGAGGGGAGGGAAACCAGTACTTC.

The J gene is TRBJ1-1, the V gene TRBV4-3; D not resolved. This CDR3 has 15 amino acids. Trimming removed 0 bases from V and 3 bases from J, with 11 bases in between. Germline CDR1 and CDR2: LGHNA and YSLEER. The CDR3 DNA is TGCGCCAGCAGCCAAGACGGCGAGTCGTACACTGAAGCTTTCTTT. As protein: CASSQDGESYTEAFF.

Comments on this clone: Other DNA sequences of this sample code for an identical CDR3. The chain has TRBV28 and TRBJ2-7, with D unclear. Per the germline V gene, CDR1 is MDHEN and CDR2 is SYDVKM. This CDR3 comprises 14 residues. The V end lost 3 bases, the J end lost 2 bases, and 11 bases lay between the germline ends. The CDR3 nucleotides read TGTGCCAGCAGTTTCGCTGGGGAAACCTACGAGCAGTACTTC. Translating gives CASSFAGETYEQYF.

The chain links TRBV6-1 to TRBJ1-5; no reliable D call. Per germline, CDR1 MNHNS and CDR2 SASEGT. V was pared by 1 base and J by 7 bases, with 11 bases between. This CDR3 has 14 amino acids. The CDR3 DNA reads TGTGCCAGCAGTGAAGTCGGGGATGGCCAGCCCCAGCATTTT. Its protein is CASSEVGDGQPQHF.

As to this clone: At the DNA level, this CDR3 is encoded by other sequences in the same sample as well. The chain couples TRBV5-6 to TRBJ2-1; tentatively, D is TRBD2 (6 bases). The ends were cut back, 0 bases at V and 8 bases at J, with 9 bases in the middle. The CDR3 loop spans 13 amino acids. Looked up from germline, CDR1 is SGHDT and CDR2 is YYEEEE. The CDR3 is CASSLGSSDEQFF. As DNA, the CDR3 is TGTGCCAGCAGCTTGGGGTCTAGCGATGAGCAGTTCTTC.

CDR3 sequence reads: CSVAGGVAGGYSTDTQYF. CDR3 DNA: TGCAGCGTCGCTGGGGGGGTAGCGGGAGGCTACAGCACAGATACGCAGTATTTT. V gene TRBV29-1 combines with J gene TRBJ2-3; 10 bases map to TRBD2. The CDR3 covers 18 residues. J lost 0 bases, V lost 6 bases, and 15 bases had no gene match. CDR1 and CDR2 from the germline V gene are SQVTM and ANQGSEA.

The CDR3 coding sequence is TGTGCCAGCAGCTTTGAATCGGGGGATTACAATGAGCAGTTCTTC. Its translation is CASSFESGDYNEQFF. The chain links TRBV7-9 to TRBJ2-1, with TRBD2 as a possible D gene (6 bases). The CDR3 totals 15 residues. V shed 3 bases and J shed 4 bases, with 13 bases lying between them. Germline loops: CDR1 SEHNR, CDR2 FQNEAQ (reference sequence).

The rearrangement joins TRBV6-1 to TRBJ2-7; 13 nucleotides line up with TRBD2. CDR1 is MNHNS and CDR2 is SASEGT in the germline V gene. The length of the CDR3 is 16 residues. With V trimmed by 4 bases and J by 3 bases, 6 bases remained unmatched. The CDR3 sequence is CASSARLAGGYYEQYF. The CDR3 DNA follows: TGTGCCAGCAGTGCCCGACTAGCGGGAGGCTACTACGAGCAGTACTTC.

The chain carries TRBV10-1 and TRBJ2-3; no definite D call. The V gene lost 9 bases and the J gene lost 2 bases, with 21 bases spanning the gap. Germline V lookup: CDR1 WNHNN, CDR2 SYGVQD (reference sequence). The CDR3 covers 16 residues. The CDR3 DNA is TGCGCCAGTTGGGCCACTCCCTCACCTAACACAGATACGCAGTATTTT. It translates to CASWATPSPNTDTQYF.